The sequence of this TCR beta chain was determined in a study of Graves' ophthalmopathy and Graves' hyperthyroidism. Study summary: Peripheral blood sampling preceded any treatment and occurred at initial diagnosis.

Amplified TCR beta CDR3 regions were obtained using RNA transcripts as template. Amplification began with first-round RT-PCR using HTBI primers, then second-round multiplex PCR was performed. Using its own MiXCR run on the multiplex PCR reads, TCRdb lists one record per CDR3 protein. The table records 300,000 to 400,000 distinct CDR3 sequences, about a sixth of them present only once. Those donors who had ophthalmopathy presented with moderate-to-severe activity, a CAS of ≥3, a NOSPECS of ≥4 and a duration under 3 months. If patients had other autoimmune diseases, uncontrolled infections, pregnancy or lactation, they were excluded. Points from the study as a whole: Blood shared most expanded thyroid clonotypes above 0.001 frequency.

This CDR3 is built from 14 residues. Losses at the gene ends were 8 bases for V and 4 bases for J; bases not matched to a gene: 10. This clonotype was observed many times. Its specificity is not known. The material sequenced was peripheral blood. This sequence was found in an adult man with Graves' ophthalmopathy. The chain combines TRBV12-3 or TRBV12-4 with TRBJ1-2; 7 nucleotides match TRBD1. CDR3 nucleotides: TGTGCCAGCTCTTCTCCCGGGACAGCCTATGGCTACACCTTC. It codes for CASSSPGTAYGYTF.